This T cell receptor (beta chain) was identified in a study of CXCR3-negative and CXCR3-positive naive CD8 T cells. Study conclusions and caveats: More hydrophobic TRB CDR3s were found in CXCR3-positive naive cells than in CXCR3-negative naive cells. CXCR3 levels fell partly with cryopreservation; most assays relied on fresh PBMCs. Surface CD5 looked about the same in the naive subsets, so the authors worked out TCR strength from TRB CDR3 properties.

Libraries were UMI-labeled 5' RACE TRB cDNA. TCRdb re-called the 5' RACE reads; one entry per CDR3 protein, DNA not given. The sample yields approximately 98,000 distinct CDR3 sequences, of which the top ten take up less than 1.1%. Comments on this clonotype: Its target is not known.

Per germline, CDR1 SQVTM and CDR2 ANQGSEA. This CDR3 has 11 amino acids. Each CD8+ T cell subset was sorted in triplicate, under 350,000 cells each. Naive CD8+ T cells showed a CD45RO-CCR7+CD27+CD95- phenotype. V and J are TRBV29-1 and TRBJ2-7. The specimen was naive CXCR3+ CD8+ T cells from blood. Indicated subset: CD45RO-CCR7+CD27+CD95- naive CD8+ T cells expressing CXCR3 (TNR3+). The TCR was taken from a human donor in good health. Some clones in this sample may be carry-over from other donors' samples. The CDR3 loop is CSVETSFEQYF.